These T cell receptor beta chains were read from a single sample in a study of T-cell reconstitution after alpha-beta-depleted transplantation in children. Each CDR3 protein is one row after TCRdb ran MiXCR on the PCR reads. The sample contains approximately 1,000,000 distinct CDR3 sequences, roughly 29% of which appear only once. Sequencing was performed on PBMCs, mostly from graft donor cells, taken 360 days after TCRalphabeta/CD19-depleted stem cell transplant. Source of these receptors: a boy under two years old who had a stem cell transplant for SCID, so the T cells may come from the graft donor. Both conserved end residues are part of each CDR3. Each record gives: clone size, J gene, V gene, D gene, CDR3 DNA, CDR3 protein. D genes are given only for firm matches. The size entry is marked missing in some rows and otherwise reads once, few, many or a size class.

>.|TRBJ2-5|TRBV5-1|TRBD2
TGCGCCAGCAGCTCCCCACAGGGACTAGCGGGAGAGACCCAGTACTTC
CASSSPQGLAGETQYF
>.|TRBJ2-5|TRBV5-1|.
TGCGCCAGTGCACCAGGGATTCAAGAGACCCAGTACTTC
CASAPGIQETQYF
>many|TRBJ2-2|TRBV9|.
TGTGCCAGCAGCGTAGGGGTGAACACCGGGGAGCTGTTTTTT
CASSVGVNTGELFF
>.|TRBJ2-7|TRBV20-1|TRBD2
TGCAGTGCTAGTAATAGCGGGGGGCCCGTAGGCGAGCAGTACTTC
CSASNSGGPVGEQYF
>once|TRBJ2-1|TRBV21-1|.
TGTGCCAGCAGCGCAAACTCCACCGATGAGCAGTTCTTC
CASSANSTDEQFF
>few|TRBJ1-1|TRBV12-3/TRBV12-4|.
TGTGCCAGCAGTTTACGAGGGGCTGACACTGAAGCTTTCTTT
CASSLRGADTEAFF
>.|TRBJ2-1|TRBV6-1|.
TGTGCCAGCAGTGAAGCTCTGGAAACCCCCCCCTACAATGAGCAGTTCTTC
CASSEALETPPYNEQFF
>.|TRBJ1-1|TRBV20-1|.
TGCAGTGCTAGCTATGGGCACGCTGAAGCTTTCTTT
CSASYGHAEAFF
>.|TRBJ2-7|TRBV27|.
TGTGCCAGCAGTCGTGGGTCTTGGCCCCCCTACGAGCAGTACTTC
CASSRGSWPPYEQYF
>many|TRBJ1-2|TRBV7-9|.
TGTGCCAGCAGCTTTCTTGAGAGCTATGGCTACACCTTC
CASSFLESYGYTF
>.|TRBJ2-2|TRBV20-1|TRBD2
TGCAGTGCTAGAGATAGCGGGGGCCCCATTACCGGGGAGCTGTTTTTT
CSARDSGGPITGELFF
>.|TRBJ1-4|TRBV12-3/TRBV12-4|TRBD1
TGTGCCAGCAGCCAAGGGACAGGGGGTAATGAAAAACTGTTTTTT
CASSQGTGGNEKLFF
>many|TRBJ2-1|TRBV29-1|TRBD2
TGCAGCGTTGAGATAGCGGGGGGTCGTAATGAGCAGTTCTTC
CSVEIAGGRNEQFF
>few|TRBJ1-1|TRBV4-1|.
TGCGCCAGCAGCCAAGTGGTGAACACTGAAGCTTTCTTT
CASSQVVNTEAFF
>.|TRBJ2-3|TRBV7-6|.
TGTGCCAGCAGCTCAAACCTGGGCATTGGGGATACGCAGTATTTT
CASSSNLGIGDTQYF
>.|TRBJ2-5|TRBV12-5|.
TGTGCTAGTGGTTTGGCCCGAGAGAGGGTTTGTAAAGAGACCCAGTACTTC
CASGLARERVCKETQYF
>.|TRBJ1-4|TRBV12-3/TRBV12-4|.
TGTGCCAGCACCCCCGCCCGGGGCCGAAAACTGTTTTTT
CASTPARGRKLFF
>few|TRBJ2-3|TRBV11-1|.
TGTGCCAGCAGCTTTAGGGAGGCCTACACAGATACGCAGTATTTT
CASSFREAYTDTQYF
>many|TRBJ2-5|TRBV20-1|.
TGCAGTGCTAGTCCGGGAGAGACCCAGTACTTC
CSASPGETQYF
>.|TRBJ1-2|TRBV20-1|.
TGCAGTGCCAGGGCCTTCTCTAACTATGGCTACACCTTC
CSARAFSNYGYTF
>.|TRBJ2-2|TRBV20-1|TRBD1
TGCAGCGGGACAGGGTACCCCGGGGAGCTGTTTTTT
CSGTGYPGELFF
>few|TRBJ1-6|TRBV6-5|.
TGTGCCAGCAGTTTCAGGGGATCCCTTTCACCCCTCCACTTT
CASSFRGSLSPLHF
>.|TRBJ2-1|TRBV2|TRBD1
TGTGCCAGCAACACTTGGACAGGGCACAATGAGCAGTTCTTC
CASNTWTGHNEQFF
>.|TRBJ2-3|TRBV5-6|TRBD1
TGTGCCAGCGGCTATCCGGGACAGGGAAGCCCAGATACGCAGTATTTT
CASGYPGQGSPDTQYF
>few|TRBJ2-3|TRBV7-3|TRBD1
TGTGCCAGCAGCGTGACAGGGGGGTGGACAGATACGCAGTATTTT
CASSVTGGWTDTQYF
>few|TRBJ1-1|TRBV5-5|.
TGTGCCAGCAGCCCGTGGACAGTTATGAACACTGAAGCTTTCTTT
CASSPWTVMNTEAFF
>once|TRBJ2-5|TRBV18|TRBD2
TGTGCCAGCTCCGCGGCCGGGAGCGGGGGGTACCAAGAGACCCAGTACTTC
CASSAAGSGGYQETQYF
>.|TRBJ1-3|TRBV5-1|.
TGCGCCAGCAGCTTGTTCAGGTCTCCTGGAAACACCATATATTTT
CASSLFRSPGNTIYF
>few|TRBJ2-2|TRBV28|.
TGTGCCAGCAGTGCCAATCTGAACACCGGGGAGCTGTTTTTT
CASSANLNTGELFF
>.|TRBJ2-1|TRBV19|TRBD1
TGTGCCAGTAGTAGGGACAGGATAGTCAATGAGCAGTTCTTC
CASSRDRIVNEQFF
>.|TRBJ2-4|TRBV4-3|.
TGCGCCAGCAGCCAAGAGATTGGTGGGGGCAGAATCAAAAACATTCAGTACTTC
CASSQEIGGGRIKNIQYF
>few|TRBJ2-7|TRBV7-9|.
TGTGCCAGCAGCTTAGGCACCGGCCGCGAGGTATTCTACGAGCAGTACTTC
CASSLGTGREVFYEQYF
>.|TRBJ2-1|TRBV7-2|TRBD2
TGTGCCAGCAGCTTAGATCCCAGCGGGGGGCTCCCGGTGTTCTTC
CASSLDPSGGLPVFF
>many|TRBJ2-7|TRBV4-2|.
TGTGCCAGCAGCCAAGAACAGGCCCCGGGGGTCTACGAGCAGTACTTC
CASSQEQAPGVYEQYF
>.|TRBJ2-1|TRBV4-2|TRBD2
TGTGCCAGCAGCCAACCCAACCAGCGGGGGAGAGATTACAATGAGCAGTTCTTC
CASSQPNQRGRDYNEQFF
>few|TRBJ2-1|TRBV20-1|TRBD2
TGCAGTACATCGGCGGGACTAGCGGGGGGCCAGCAGTTCTTC
CSTSAGLAGGQQFF
>few|TRBJ2-7|TRBV2|.
TGTGCCAGCGGACCCACAGGTGGGACCTACGAGCAGTACTTC
CASGPTGGTYEQYF
>once|TRBJ1-2|TRBV18|TRBD1
TGTGCCAGCTCACCCGTTACGGGACAGCCTTCTAACTATGGCTACACCTTC
CASSPVTGQPSNYGYTF
>few|TRBJ1-5|TRBV20-1|.
TGCAGTGCAGGGAGAACGCATCAGCCCCAGCATTTT
CSAGRTHQPQHF
>few|TRBJ2-1|TRBV20-1|.
TGCAGTGCTAGCTACAACGCCCGCTCCTACAATGAGCAGTTCTTC
CSASYNARSYNEQFF
>few|TRBJ2-7|TRBV6-1|.
TGTGCCAGCAGTCGGACAGTTTTTGATGACGAGCAGTACTTC
CASSRTVFDDEQYF
>.|TRBJ1-1|TRBV20-1|.
TGCAGTGCTAGAGCGCAGGGACCGAACACTGAAGCTTTCTTT
CSARAQGPNTEAFF
>.|TRBJ2-7|TRBV3-1|.
TGTGCCAGCAGCCAAGGTTGGACGGGAATCTACGAGCAGTACTTC
CASSQGWTGIYEQYF
>.|TRBJ2-3|TRBV4-1|.
TGCGCCAGCAGCCAAGAACGCAGGGTAGAAGATACGCAGTATTTT
CASSQERRVEDTQYF
>.|TRBJ2-1|TRBV5-1|.
TGCGCCAGCAGTGGGGGCTCAATCAATGAGCAGTTCTTC
CASSGGSINEQFF
>few|TRBJ2-5|TRBV3-1|TRBD1
TGTGCCAGCAGCCAAGATACATCTAGGGGGCTGAGCGGGACCCAGTACTTC
CASSQDTSRGLSGTQYF
>few|TRBJ2-5|TRBV5-1|.
TGCGCCAGCAGTAAGGACCCGAGGCTGGCCCAGTACTTC
CASSKDPRLAQYF
>.|TRBJ2-7|TRBV9|.
TGTGCCAGCAGCGTAGATCAGGGTAGCTCCTACGAGCAGTACTTC
CASSVDQGSSYEQYF